These T cell receptor beta chains were read from a single sample in a study of graft-versus-host responses after intestinal transplantation. No antigens are known for them. Sequencing used immunoSEQ multiplex PCR; TCRdb keeps in-frame clones, though not all of them. Of approximately 86,000 clones in the sample, roughly 89% were seen once. The sample in question was unstimulated CD4+ T cells sorted from spleen or lymph node cells, obtained before intestinal transplant. The receptors originated from a human donor who received an intestinal transplant. Both conserved end residues are part of each CDR3.

TRBV11-3	TRBJ2-7	CASKGGTDSYEQYF
TRBV6-8	TRBJ2-4	CASSYGSGLAKNIQYF
TRBV5-1	TRBJ1-1	CASSLTGVNTEAFF
TRBV9	TRBJ2-3	CASSGPGNRVPDTQYF
TRBV7-8	TRBJ2-2	CASSLMRIANTGELFF
TRBV4-3	TRBJ1-2	CASSQDRGNYYGYTF
TRBV18	TRBJ2-5	CASSPPSQGGETQYF
TRBV7-2	TRBJ2-3	CAGQGAGDTQYF
TRBV2	TRBJ1-5	CASRPFLDGQPQHF
TRBV5-4	TRBJ2-3	CASSPPRTGGWGTDTQYF
TRBV6-5	TRBJ1-1	CASSRMTGTVEAFF
TRBV15	TRBJ1-2	CATSRGGTGGSLGYGYTF
TRBV5-1	TRBJ1-3	CASSQAGVGNTIYF
TRBV30	TRBJ2-7	CARRSGNEQYF
TRBV6-1	TRBJ2-1	CASSEVSGGVSYNEQFF
TRBV5-6	TRBJ2-2	CASSLALQHSGRRSGELFF
TRBV6-5	TRBJ2-5	CASSTGQASQETQYF
TRBV4-3	TRBJ1-2	CASSQDGTTGGIGYTF
TRBV9	TRBJ2-2	CASSVGDRGYTGELFF
TRBV2	TRBJ1-4	CASSEAGAGLGREKLFF
TRBV2	TRBJ2-2	CASRLAGVNTGELFF
TRBV7-2	TRBJ1-1	CASSFQGEDTEAFF
TRBV7-2	TRBJ2-3	CASSLALAGGSSDTQYF
TRBV4-3	TRBJ2-1	CASSQEGGEQFF
TRBV7-2	TRBJ1-2	CASSLASFYGYTF
TRBV5-8	TRBJ1-3	CASSLRGISGNTIYF
TRBV7-7	TRBJ1-3	CASSPGQGYGNTIYF
TRBV5-1	TRBJ2-3	CASSFSGSSTDTQYF
TRBV15	TRBJ1-2	CATSRDRQGGGYGYTF
TRBV18	TRBJ1-1	CASSPQGVGTEAFF
TRBV19	TRBJ2-2	CASSIVRGSSTGELFF
TRBV19	TRBJ1-4	CASGATATNEKLFF
TRBV5-5	TRBJ1-1	CASTKRGQGLNTEAFF
TRBV9	TRBJ1-2	CAKTRIGARVYGYTF
TRBV14	TRBJ2-1	CASSQMRGTEYNEQFF
TRBV18	TRBJ2-3	CASSPPSTDTQYF
TRBV2	TRBJ2-5	CASSEVTGGTGTQYF
TRBV28	TRBJ1-1	CASKLRENTEAFF
TRBV27	TRBJ1-4	CASSRNRVGGEKLFF
TRBV29-1	TRBJ2-3	CSVLAGADTQYF
TRBV30	TRBJ2-3	CAWSLDRGTDTQYF
TRBV6-6	TRBJ2-2	CATWDRSSTGELFF
TRBV10-3	TRBJ1-3	CAIQDLLGNTIYF